This T cell receptor beta chain was recorded in a study of cytomegalovirus exposure and HLA in healthy donors. V lost 11 bases and J 6 bases, leaving 11 bases between the germline ends. CDR1 is MNHEY, CDR2 SMNVEV, per germline (reference sequence). This CDR3 has 11 residues. Concerning this clone itself: As yet, its antigen is unknown.

Sequencing was performed with immunoSEQ multiplex PCR; in TCRdb, only in-frame clones are kept and a portion is missing. Of about 130,000 clones detected, roughly 86% appear once; the ten largest clones hold around 3.3%. Whole-study results and caveats: High specificity and sensitivity for cytomegalovirus status were reported for the classifier. The study designated over 150 TCR beta chains cytomegalovirus-associated. It was confirmed in vitro that three of the CMV-associated chains were specific for CMV antigens.

While the first cohort had 600 to 800 subjects, the donors belonged to the separate validation cohort of over a hundred subjects. Sequenced material: PBMCs. V is TRBV27 and J is TRBJ2-4, with a tentative D call TRBD2 (6 bases). The sequence came from a man under 40 in good health and CMV-seronegative. The CDR3 is CAAGGLNIQYF. DNA of the CDR3: TGTGCCGCCGGGGGTCTAAACATTCAGTACTTC.